This TCR beta chain stems from a study of blood T cells in healthy people across ages. Study background: About one barcoded beta molecule per two T cells was captured by template switching.

A J-beta primer mix and a sample-barcoded 5' primer were used in a second PCR of roughly 7 to 12 cycles. Each cDNA molecule carried a tag from a template-switch adaptor that contained 12 random nucleotides. From the 5' RACE reads, TCRdb called clonotypes with MiXCR, one entry per CDR3 protein. The sample has 1,500,000 or so distinct CDR3 sequences; around 40% are singletons. Only a few counts were recorded for this clonotype. Isolated per sample were at least 6.5 million PBMCs. This receptor was taken from a woman under 30 in good health. Sequenced material: blood.

CDR3 nucleotides: TGCAGCGTTTCGGGAGGAGCCAAAAACATTCAGTACTTC. It is translated as CSVSGGAKNIQYF. J is TRBJ2-4 and V is TRBV29-1; 7 bases are a match to TRBD2. V lost 5 bases, J lost 0 bases, and 1 base stayed unmatched. CDR1 is SQVTM, CDR2 ANQGSEA, per germline. The CDR3 totals 13 residues.